A selection of T cell receptor beta chains follows, all from one sample in a study of blood T cell repertoires in COVID-19. Data came from immunoSEQ multiplex PCR; TCRdb stores just in-frame clones and leaves some out. The table shows around 330,000 clones, with around nine tenths occurring only once. Sequencing was carried out using peripheral blood. Source of these receptors: a woman aged 50 to 65 with active or convalescent COVID-19. Each CDR3 is given with its conserved first and last residue. Each record gives: clone size, V gene, D gene, J gene, CDR3 DNA, CDR3 protein. The D gene is left open where the match is weak. Not every row has a clone size; where given, it reads once, few, many or a size class.

clone size: -; V gene: TRBV2; D gene: -; J gene: TRBJ1-2; CDR3 DNA: -; CDR3 protein: CASSSSTGMGGYTF
clone size: -; V gene: TRBV7-2; D gene: -; J gene: TRBJ2-3; CDR3 DNA: TGTGCCAGCAGCCCTGCTTCGACTAGCACAGATACGCAGTATTTT; CDR3 protein: CASSPASTSTDTQYF
clone size: -; V gene: TRBV27; D gene: -; J gene: TRBJ1-4; CDR3 DNA: TGTGCCAGCAAAATCGGGAGTGGGGATGAAAAACTGTTTTTT; CDR3 protein: CASKIGSGDEKLFF
clone size: once; V gene: TRBV2; D gene: -; J gene: TRBJ1-1; CDR3 DNA: TGTGCCAGCAGTATCCGACAGGTCGCTGAAGCTTTCTTT; CDR3 protein: CASSIRQVAEAFF
clone size: -; V gene: TRBV7-2; D gene: TRBD2; J gene: TRBJ2-7; CDR3 DNA: TGTGCCAGCAGCTTAGCGTGGTTGGCTAGCGGGAGCTACGAGCAGTACTTC; CDR3 protein: CASSLAWLASGSYEQYF
clone size: -; V gene: TRBV2; D gene: TRBD1; J gene: TRBJ1-2; CDR3 DNA: TGTGCCAGCTGGAACAGTGGACAGGGAAGAGGGGGCTACACCTTC; CDR3 protein: CASWNSGQGRGGYTF
clone size: -; V gene: TRBV7-2; D gene: TRBD2; J gene: TRBJ2-5; CDR3 DNA: TGTGCCAGCAGCGAGACTAGCCCAGAGACCCAGTACTTC; CDR3 protein: CASSETSPETQYF
clone size: once; V gene: TRBV4-2; D gene: -; J gene: TRBJ1-2; CDR3 DNA: TGTGCCAGCAGCCAAGATTTGTTGGTAGTTAATGGCTACACCTTC; CDR3 protein: CASSQDLLVVNGYTF
clone size: once; V gene: TRBV2; D gene: TRBD1; J gene: TRBJ2-6; CDR3 DNA: TGTGCCAGCAGTCCCGGGACAGGGATCTCTGGGGCCAACGTCCTGACTTTC; CDR3 protein: CASSPGTGISGANVLTF
clone size: -; V gene: TRBV5-1; D gene: -; J gene: TRBJ1-1; CDR3 DNA: TGCGCCAGCAGCGCGAGCGGCGAATTGGGTCCTGAAGCTTTCTTT; CDR3 protein: CASSASGELGPEAFF
clone size: -; V gene: TRBV4-1; D gene: TRBD2; J gene: TRBJ2-7; CDR3 DNA: TGCGCCAGCAGCCAAGCGAGCGGGGGGCCCGCCTACGAGCAGTACTTC; CDR3 protein: CASSQASGGPAYEQYF
clone size: few; V gene: TRBV7-2; D gene: TRBD1; J gene: TRBJ1-5; CDR3 DNA: TGTGCCAGCAGCTTAGAACAGGGGGCCAATCAGCCCCAGCATTTT; CDR3 protein: CASSLEQGANQPQHF
clone size: -; V gene: TRBV16; D gene: -; J gene: TRBJ1-3; CDR3 DNA: TGTGCCAGCAGCCAATCAGGAGTGGTAATAGGCGACGGAGCCTCAGTTTTT; CDR3 protein: CASSQSGVVIGDGASVF
clone size: -; V gene: TRBV18; D gene: -; J gene: TRBJ1-1; CDR3 DNA: TGTGCCAGCTCACCACAAAGTCTCGACAGCACTGAAGCTTTCTTT; CDR3 protein: CASSPQSLDSTEAFF
clone size: -; V gene: TRBV14; D gene: TRBD1; J gene: TRBJ1-1; CDR3 DNA: TGTGCCAGCAGCCGGGACAGGGGGACCCTAATGAACACTGAAGCTTTCTTT; CDR3 protein: CASSRDRGTLMNTEAFF
clone size: -; V gene: TRBV27; D gene: -; J gene: TRBJ1-6; CDR3 DNA: TGTGCCAGCAGTTTATCGGCGACAGTCTCCTCTACTGGTAATTCACCCCTCCACTTT; CDR3 protein: CASSLSATVSSTGNSPLHF
clone size: -; V gene: TRBV7-2; D gene: TRBD1; J gene: TRBJ1-6; CDR3 DNA: TGTGCCAGCAGCTTAACCAGGGGGAATAATTCACCCCTCCACTTT; CDR3 protein: CASSLTRGNNSPLHF
clone size: few; V gene: TRBV7-2; D gene: -; J gene: TRBJ2-4; CDR3 DNA: TGTGCCAGCAGCTTAGACGAGCTAGCGTGGAGCATTCAGTACTTC; CDR3 protein: CASSLDELAWSIQYF
clone size: -; V gene: TRBV30; D gene: TRBD1; J gene: TRBJ2-7; CDR3 DNA: TGTGCCTGGCGGGACAGGGACCCCTACGAGCAGTACTTC; CDR3 protein: CAWRDRDPYEQYF